This is a list of T cell receptor beta chains from one sample in a study of blood T cell repertoires in COVID-19. Profiled with immunoSEQ multiplex PCR; TCRdb holds only in-frame clones, not every one. Counted here are 200,000 to 250,000 clones, 80% to 85% occurring once; the ten biggest clones make up 7% to 10%. The sample consisted of peripheral blood. The receptors originated from a woman at least 80 years old with COVID-19, enrolled during active disease. Each CDR3 is given with its conserved first and last residue. The order of the fields is D gene, J gene, V gene, clone size, CDR3 protein, CDR3 DNA. D genes are given only for firm matches. Size values are once, few and many counts, or a class for expanded clones, and some rows have none.

D gene: NA
J gene: TRBJ2-7
V gene: TRBV6-5
clone size: once
CDR3 protein: CASRRTFEQYF
CDR3 DNA: TGTGCCAGCAGACGGACATTCGAGCAGTACTTC

D gene: NA
J gene: TRBJ2-3
V gene: TRBV9
clone size: NA
CDR3 protein: CASSVGVAGTDTQYF
CDR3 DNA: TGTGCCAGCAGCGTAGGAGTAGCAGGCACAGATACGCAGTATTTT

D gene: TRBD1
J gene: TRBJ1-1
V gene: TRBV30
clone size: NA
CDR3 protein: CAWGTGVTEAFF
CDR3 DNA: TGTGCCTGGGGGACAGGGGTCACTGAAGCTTTCTTT

D gene: TRBD1
J gene: TRBJ1-2
V gene: TRBV4-3
clone size: NA
CDR3 protein: CASSLYSSGQGGHGYTF
CDR3 DNA: TGCGCCAGCAGCCTTTATTCGAGTGGACAGGGAGGACATGGCTACACCTTC

D gene: TRBD1
J gene: TRBJ1-5
V gene: TRBV7-8
clone size: NA
CDR3 protein: CASSLATGGQPQHF
CDR3 DNA: TGTGCCAGCAGCTTGGCGACAGGGGGTCAGCCCCAGCATTTT

D gene: NA
J gene: TRBJ2-5
V gene: TRBV5-1
clone size: NA
CDR3 protein: CASSLSPGQEAQYF
CDR3 DNA: TGCGCCAGCAGCTTGAGTCCGGGACAAGAGGCCCAGTACTTC

D gene: NA
J gene: TRBJ1-1
V gene: TRBV4-1
clone size: NA
CDR3 protein: CASSQRTGMNTEAFF
CDR3 DNA: TGCGCCAGCAGCCAACGGACGGGGATGAACACTGAAGCTTTCTTT

D gene: TRBD1
J gene: TRBJ1-6
V gene: TRBV3-1/TRBV3-2
clone size: NA
CDR3 protein: CASSHSDRANSPLHF
CDR3 DNA: TGTGCCAGCAGCCACTCCGACAGGGCAAATTCACCCCTCCACTTT

D gene: NA
J gene: TRBJ2-1
V gene: TRBV21-1
clone size: NA
CDR3 protein: CASSPGRGSAVYNEQFF
CDR3 DNA: TGTGCCAGCAGCCCTGGTCGGGGGTCCGCGGTTTACAATGAGCAGTTCTTC

D gene: TRBD1
J gene: TRBJ1-2
V gene: TRBV12-3/TRBV12-4
clone size: NA
CDR3 protein: CASNKQGSYGYTF
CDR3 DNA: TGTGCCAGCAATAAACAGGGGAGCTATGGCTACACCTTC

D gene: NA
J gene: TRBJ1-2
V gene: TRBV7-2
clone size: NA
CDR3 protein: CASSLAEGSGYTF
CDR3 DNA: TGTGCCAGCAGCTTAGCGGAGGGCTCTGGCTACACCTTC

D gene: NA
J gene: TRBJ1-5
V gene: TRBV10-3
clone size: few
CDR3 protein: CAISELGGNQPQHF
CDR3 DNA: TGTGCCATCAGTGAGTTGGGGGGGAATCAGCCCCAGCATTTT

D gene: NA
J gene: TRBJ2-7
V gene: TRBV3-1/TRBV3-2
clone size: NA
CDR3 protein: CASSQDRPGSYEQYF
CDR3 DNA: TGTGCCAGCAGCCAAGACCGGCCAGGGTCCTACGAGCAGTACTTC

D gene: NA
J gene: TRBJ2-7
V gene: TRBV19
clone size: NA
CDR3 protein: CASTTRRGLGYEQYF
CDR3 DNA: TGTGCCAGTACCACTCGGAGGGGCCTAGGGTACGAGCAGTACTTC

D gene: NA
J gene: TRBJ1-3
V gene: TRBV15
clone size: NA
CDR3 protein: CATSRDNTMGNTIYF
CDR3 DNA: TGTGCCACCAGCAGAGATAACACAATGGGAAACACCATATATTTT

D gene: TRBD2
J gene: TRBJ2-7
V gene: TRBV7-3
clone size: NA
CDR3 protein: CASSLFARPPGLASEQYF
CDR3 DNA: TGTGCCAGCAGCTTATTCGCCCGGCCCCCCGGACTAGCCTCCGAGCAGTACTTC

D gene: NA
J gene: TRBJ1-1
V gene: TRBV7-3
clone size: few
CDR3 protein: CASSFQGSGTEAFF
CDR3 DNA: TGTGCCAGCAGCTTTCAGGGGTCGGGCACTGAAGCTTTCTTT

D gene: NA
J gene: TRBJ2-3
V gene: TRBV5-5
clone size: NA
CDR3 protein: CASSLGGRPSTDTQYF
CDR3 DNA: TGTGCCAGCAGCTTGGGGGGCAGACCTAGCACAGATACGCAGTATTTT

D gene: NA
J gene: TRBJ2-2
V gene: TRBV30
clone size: few
CDR3 protein: CAWSVAGELFF
CDR3 DNA: TGTGCCTGGAGTGTCGCCGGGGAGCTGTTTTTT

D gene: NA
J gene: TRBJ1-2
V gene: TRBV29-1
clone size: NA
CDR3 protein: CSVSTGRQSGYTF
CDR3 DNA: TGCAGCGTTTCCACCGGGCGACAGAGCGGCTACACCTTC

D gene: NA
J gene: TRBJ1-1
V gene: TRBV5-1
clone size: NA
CDR3 protein: CASSFTRNTEAFF
CDR3 DNA: TGCGCCAGCAGCTTTACTCGGAACACTGAAGCTTTCTTT

D gene: TRBD1
J gene: TRBJ1-2
V gene: TRBV18
clone size: NA
CDR3 protein: CASSSDPRDSHGYTF
CDR3 DNA: TGTGCCAGCTCATCAGACCCCCGGGACAGTCATGGCTACACCTTC

D gene: NA
J gene: TRBJ2-1
V gene: TRBV6-2/TRBV6-3
clone size: NA
CDR3 protein: CASSLLATPYNEQFF
CDR3 DNA: TGTGCCAGCAGTCTACTAGCTACGCCTTACAATGAGCAGTTCTTC

D gene: TRBD1
J gene: TRBJ2-7
V gene: TRBV30
clone size: NA
CDR3 protein: CAWTRQGGEQYF
CDR3 DNA: TGTGCCTGGACCCGACAGGGTGGCGAGCAGTACTTC

D gene: TRBD1
J gene: TRBJ1-1
V gene: TRBV5-1
clone size: NA
CDR3 protein: CASSLERTGFPEAFF
CDR3 DNA: TGCGCCAGCAGCTTGGAACGGACAGGGTTCCCTGAAGCTTTCTTT

D gene: TRBD1
J gene: TRBJ1-1
V gene: TRBV6-6
clone size: NA
CDR3 protein: CASSLEGANTEAFF
CDR3 DNA: TGTGCCAGCAGTTTGGAGGGGGCGAACACTGAAGCTTTCTTT

D gene: TRBD1
J gene: TRBJ1-4
V gene: TRBV7-2
clone size: NA
CDR3 protein: CASSPRGRTNEKLFF
CDR3 DNA: TGTGCCAGCAGCCCAAGGGGGCGGACTAATGAAAAACTGTTTTTT

D gene: TRBD1
J gene: TRBJ2-7
V gene: TRBV19
clone size: NA
CDR3 protein: CASNRGDGYEQYF
CDR3 DNA: TGTGCCAGTAACAGGGGTGATGGATACGAGCAGTACTTC

D gene: TRBD1
J gene: TRBJ1-2
V gene: TRBV4-1
clone size: NA
CDR3 protein: CASSSEQGSYGYTF
CDR3 DNA: TGCGCCAGCAGTTCCGAACAGGGGAGTTATGGCTACACCTTC

D gene: NA
J gene: TRBJ1-2
V gene: TRBV28
clone size: NA
CDR3 protein: CASSSIDRSDGYTF
CDR3 DNA: TGTGCCAGCAGCTCCATTGACAGATCCGACGGCTACACCTTC

D gene: NA
J gene: TRBJ2-3
V gene: TRBV5-1
clone size: NA
CDR3 protein: CASSFEFATDTQYF
CDR3 DNA: TGCGCCAGCAGCTTTGAGTTCGCGACAGATACGCAGTATTTT

D gene: NA
J gene: TRBJ1-6
V gene: TRBV5-1
clone size: NA
CDR3 protein: CASNPDGRASSPLHF
CDR3 DNA: TGCGCCAGCAACCCCGACGGCAGGGCGAGTTCACCCCTCCACTTT

D gene: NA
J gene: TRBJ1-5
V gene: TRBV5-1
clone size: NA
CDR3 protein: CASSEGGNQPQHF
CDR3 DNA: TGCGCCAGCAGCGAAGGGGGAAATCAGCCCCAGCATTTT

D gene: TRBD1
J gene: TRBJ2-6
V gene: TRBV5-1
clone size: NA
CDR3 protein: CASSLEGGAGANVLTF
CDR3 DNA: TGCGCCAGCAGCTTGGAAGGGGGCGCAGGGGCCAACGTCCTGACTTTC

D gene: TRBD2
J gene: TRBJ2-1
V gene: TRBV28
clone size: NA
CDR3 protein: CASSPYPGAGGPHNEQFF
CDR3 DNA: TGTGCCAGCAGTCCCTACCCCGGGGCGGGAGGACCTCACAATGAGCAGTTCTTC

D gene: NA
J gene: TRBJ2-5
V gene: TRBV5-4
clone size: few
CDR3 protein: CASSQGGAGGIGSQYF
CDR3 DNA: TGTGCCAGCAGCCAGGGGGGAGCGGGTGGGATAGGGTCCCAGTACTTC

D gene: TRBD2
J gene: TRBJ2-7
V gene: TRBV5-4
clone size: once
CDR3 protein: CASSGSGRTYEQYF
CDR3 DNA: TGTGCCAGCAGCGGCAGCGGGAGGACCTACGAGCAGTACTTC